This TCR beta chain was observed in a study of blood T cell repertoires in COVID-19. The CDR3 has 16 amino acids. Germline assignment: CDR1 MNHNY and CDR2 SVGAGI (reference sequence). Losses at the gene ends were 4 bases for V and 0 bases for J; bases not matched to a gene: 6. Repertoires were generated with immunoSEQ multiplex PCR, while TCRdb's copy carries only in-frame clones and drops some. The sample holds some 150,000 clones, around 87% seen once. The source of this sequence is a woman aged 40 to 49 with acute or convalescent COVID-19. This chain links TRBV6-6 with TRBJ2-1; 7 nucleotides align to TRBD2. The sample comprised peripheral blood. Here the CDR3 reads CASSWEAGSSYNEQFF. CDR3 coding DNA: TGTGCCAGCAGTTGGGAAGCGGGGAGCTCCTACAATGAGCAGTTCTTC.